These T cell receptor beta chains were read from a single sample in a study of blood T cell repertoires in COVID-19. Measured with immunoSEQ multiplex PCR; TCRdb has only the in-frame clones, and not every one. The table includes tens of thousands of clones, more than 60% detected once. The specimen sequenced was peripheral blood. Every receptor here comes from a human donor in a cohort sampled during active COVID-19. Each CDR3 is given with its conserved first and last residue. The D gene is left open where the match is weak. Clone size is not always given. Where it is, it says once, few, many or a class for expanded clones.

clone_size: once
v_call: TRBV14
d_call: NA
j_call: TRBJ2-2
cdr3_aa: CASSQGAGLNTGELFF
cdr3_nt: TGTGCCAGCAGCCAAGGGGCAGGGCTGAACACCGGGGAGCTGTTTTTT

clone_size: NA
v_call: TRBV6-6
d_call: TRBD1
j_call: TRBJ1-4
cdr3_aa: CASSRTTGGSFEKLFF
cdr3_nt: TGTGCCAGCAGCCGAACCACAGGGGGAAGTTTTGAAAAACTGTTTTTT

clone_size: NA
v_call: TRBV7-9
d_call: NA
j_call: TRBJ1-1
cdr3_aa: CASRQLGGVMGSTEAFF
cdr3_nt: TGTGCCAGCAGACAACTAGGGGGGGTTATGGGGAGCACTGAAGCTTTCTTT

clone_size: once
v_call: TRBV20-1
d_call: NA
j_call: TRBJ1-1
cdr3_aa: CSALSPTEAFF
cdr3_nt: TGCAGTGCTCTCTCCCCCACTGAAGCTTTCTTT

clone_size: NA
v_call: TRBV2
d_call: NA
j_call: TRBJ1-1
cdr3_aa: CASSPSGVRDTEAFF
cdr3_nt: TGTGCCAGCAGTCCTTCCGGGGTCCGTGACACTGAAGCTTTCTTT

clone_size: NA
v_call: TRBV4-2
d_call: NA
j_call: TRBJ2-1
cdr3_aa: CASSQEGGRANEQFF
cdr3_nt: TGTGCCAGCAGCCAAGAAGGCGGCCGAGCGAATGAGCAGTTCTTC

clone_size: NA
v_call: TRBV13
d_call: NA
j_call: TRBJ2-6
cdr3_aa: CASSLYERQRARSGANVLTF
cdr3_nt: TGTGCCAGCAGCTTATATGAACGGCAGCGCGCCCGGTCTGGGGCCAACGTCCTGACTTTC

clone_size: NA
v_call: TRBV7-8
d_call: NA
j_call: TRBJ2-5
cdr3_aa: CASSRGAQGETQYF
cdr3_nt: TGTGCCAGCAGCCGGGGCGCGCAGGGAGAGACCCAGTACTTC

clone_size: NA
v_call: TRBV5-1
d_call: NA
j_call: TRBJ1-2
cdr3_aa: CASSSGDSTYSFGYTF
cdr3_nt: TGCGCCAGCAGCTCGGGAGACAGCACTTATTCTTTTGGCTACACCTTC

clone_size: once
v_call: TRBV19
d_call: NA
j_call: TRBJ2-5
cdr3_aa: CASSTRQAQETQYF
cdr3_nt: TGTGCCAGTAGTACACGACAGGCCCAAGAGACCCAGTACTTC

clone_size: NA
v_call: TRBV21-1
d_call: NA
j_call: TRBJ2-1
cdr3_aa: CARKAGGPSNEQFF
cdr3_nt: TGTGCCAGGAAAGCGGGGGGGCCCAGTAATGAGCAGTTCTTC

clone_size: NA
v_call: TRBV11-2
d_call: TRBD1
j_call: TRBJ2-5
cdr3_aa: CASSLVPGQGWETQYF
cdr3_nt: TGTGCCAGCAGCTTAGTGCCGGGACAGGGGTGGGAGACCCAGTACTTC

clone_size: NA
v_call: TRBV28
d_call: TRBD2
j_call: TRBJ2-1
cdr3_aa: CASPPAGVAGADTYNEQFF
cdr3_nt: TGTGCCAGCCCTCCGGCAGGAGTAGCGGGGGCCGACACCTACAATGAGCAGTTCTTC

clone_size: NA
v_call: TRBV24-1
d_call: TRBD1
j_call: TRBJ2-1
cdr3_aa: CATSDSDGTGHNEQFF
cdr3_nt: TGTGCCACCAGTGATTCGGACGGGACAGGGCACAATGAGCAGTTCTTC

clone_size: few
v_call: TRBV7-8
d_call: NA
j_call: TRBJ2-1
cdr3_aa: CASSLDQGSHNEQFF
cdr3_nt: TGTGCCAGCAGCTTAGACCAGGGGTCACACAATGAGCAGTTCTTC

clone_size: NA
v_call: TRBV9
d_call: TRBD2
j_call: TRBJ2-3
cdr3_aa: CASSVVGTSGVDTQYF
cdr3_nt: TGTGCCAGCAGCGTAGTAGGGACTAGCGGGGTGGATACGCAGTATTTT

clone_size: NA
v_call: TRBV28
d_call: TRBD2
j_call: TRBJ2-3
cdr3_aa: CASSLGLAGGQDTQYF
cdr3_nt: TGTGCCAGCAGTTTAGGGCTAGCGGGGGGGCAAGATACGCAGTATTTT

clone_size: NA
v_call: TRBV5-6
d_call: NA
j_call: TRBJ2-1
cdr3_aa: CASNLGRVKSTNEQFF
cdr3_nt: TGTGCCAGCAACTTGGGCCGGGTAAAATCCACCAATGAGCAGTTCTTC

clone_size: NA
v_call: TRBV5-1
d_call: TRBD1
j_call: TRBJ1-3
cdr3_aa: CASSSSGQEGNTIYF
cdr3_nt: TGCGCCAGCAGCTCCTCCGGACAGGAGGGAAACACCATATATTTT

clone_size: NA
v_call: TRBV5-6
d_call: NA
j_call: TRBJ2-7
cdr3_aa: CASSLEGGAYEQYF
cdr3_nt: TGTGCCAGCAGCTTGGAAGGGGGGGCCTACGAGCAGTACTTC

clone_size: once
v_call: TRBV5-1
d_call: NA
j_call: TRBJ2-2
cdr3_aa: CASSLNRGGASGELFF
cdr3_nt: TGCGCCAGCAGCTTGAATCGTGGGGGGGCCTCCGGGGAGCTGTTTTTT

clone_size: NA
v_call: TRBV6-5
d_call: NA
j_call: TRBJ1-2
cdr3_aa: CASSYSQSGVGYTF
cdr3_nt: TGTGCCAGCAGTTACTCGCAGTCCGGGGTGGGCTACACCTTC

clone_size: NA
v_call: TRBV19
d_call: TRBD1
j_call: TRBJ2-1
cdr3_aa: CASSKDRGLYNEQFF
cdr3_nt: TGTGCCAGTAGCAAGGACAGGGGGCTCTACAATGAGCAGTTCTTC

clone_size: NA
v_call: TRBV5-1
d_call: NA
j_call: TRBJ2-3
cdr3_aa: CASSLARDTGTDTQYF
cdr3_nt: TGCGCCAGCAGCTTGGCCAGGGACACCGGCACAGATACGCAGTATTTT

clone_size: NA
v_call: TRBV2
d_call: TRBD2
j_call: TRBJ2-3
cdr3_aa: CASLAGGSTDTQYF
cdr3_nt: TGTGCCAGTCTAGCGGGGGGCAGCACAGATACGCAGTATTTT

clone_size: NA
v_call: TRBV19
d_call: TRBD1
j_call: TRBJ1-2
cdr3_aa: CASSSGTGVYGYTF
cdr3_nt: TGTGCCAGTAGTAGTGGGACAGGAGTATATGGCTACACCTTC

clone_size: NA
v_call: TRBV2
d_call: TRBD1
j_call: TRBJ1-6
cdr3_aa: CASSKTIRQGAESPLHF
cdr3_nt: TGTGCCAGCAGCAAAACTATAAGACAGGGAGCGGAGTCACCCCTCCACTTT

clone_size: NA
v_call: TRBV5-1
d_call: NA
j_call: TRBJ1-4
cdr3_aa: CASSPSGGTEKLFF
cdr3_nt: TGCGCCAGCAGCCCGAGCGGGGGCACTGAAAAACTGTTTTTT

clone_size: NA
v_call: TRBV19
d_call: NA
j_call: TRBJ1-3
cdr3_aa: CASSIGDSGNTIYF
cdr3_nt: TGTGCCAGTAGCATCGGGGACTCTGGAAACACCATATATTTT

clone_size: few
v_call: TRBV19
d_call: NA
j_call: TRBJ1-1
cdr3_aa: CASSIRGSNTEAFF
cdr3_nt: TGTGCCAGTAGTATCCGGGGGAGTAACACTGAAGCTTTCTTT

clone_size: once
v_call: TRBV9
d_call: TRBD2
j_call: TRBJ2-5
cdr3_aa: CASSSGASGGLETQYF
cdr3_nt: TGTGCCAGCAGCTCCGGAGCTAGCGGGGGGTTGGAGACCCAGTACTTC

clone_size: NA
v_call: TRBV18
d_call: NA
j_call: TRBJ1-4
cdr3_aa: CASTSGLREKLFF
cdr3_nt: TGTGCCAGCACCTCGGGTCTCCGGGAAAAACTGTTTTTT

clone_size: NA
v_call: TRBV5-1
d_call: TRBD1
j_call: TRBJ1-1
cdr3_aa: CASSWTGDFEAFF
cdr3_nt: TGCGCCAGCAGCTGGACAGGCGATTTTGAAGCTTTCTTT

clone_size: NA
v_call: TRBV6-2/TRBV6-3
d_call: TRBD1
j_call: TRBJ2-2
cdr3_aa: CASSYSGQGIGELFF
cdr3_nt: TGTGCCAGCAGTTACTCGGGACAGGGGATCGGGGAGCTGTTTTTT

clone_size: NA
v_call: TRBV30
d_call: NA
j_call: TRBJ1-6
cdr3_aa: CAWSPDRLWHSPLHF
cdr3_nt: TGTGCCTGGAGTCCCGACAGGCTGTGGCATTCACCCCTCCACTTT

clone_size: NA
v_call: TRBV6-5
d_call: NA
j_call: TRBJ1-4
cdr3_aa: CASAGYNEKLFF
cdr3_nt: TGTGCCAGCGCGGGGTATAATGAAAAACTGTTTTTT

clone_size: NA
v_call: TRBV10-3
d_call: TRBD2
j_call: TRBJ2-7
cdr3_aa: CAISESSTSGGVISYGQYF
cdr3_nt: TGTGCCATCAGTGAGTCGAGCACTAGCGGGGGGGTGATTTCCTACGGGCAGTACTTC

clone_size: NA
v_call: TRBV5-1
d_call: TRBD2
j_call: TRBJ2-5
cdr3_aa: CASSLTGGGETQYF
cdr3_nt: TGCGCCAGCAGCTTGACGGGCGGGGGAGAGACCCAGTACTTC

clone_size: NA
v_call: TRBV12-3/TRBV12-4
d_call: NA
j_call: TRBJ2-3
cdr3_aa: CASSLNRADTQYF
cdr3_nt: TGTGCCAGCAGTCTCAACAGGGCAGATACGCAGTATTTT

clone_size: NA
v_call: TRBV7-3
d_call: TRBD2
j_call: TRBJ2-2
cdr3_aa: CASSSGGANTGELFF
cdr3_nt: TGTGCCAGCAGCTCCGGGGGGGCGAACACCGGGGAGCTGTTTTTT

clone_size: NA
v_call: TRBV7-2
d_call: TRBD2
j_call: TRBJ2-3
cdr3_aa: CASSSLSSGGRSTDTQYF
cdr3_nt: TGTGCCAGCAGCTCACTAAGCTCCGGGGGGAGAAGCACAGATACGCAGTATTTT

clone_size: once
v_call: TRBV24-1
d_call: NA
j_call: TRBJ2-1
cdr3_aa: CATRGQGGNEQFF
cdr3_nt: TGTGCCACCAGGGGCCAAGGGGGCAATGAGCAGTTCTTC

clone_size: NA
v_call: TRBV2
d_call: TRBD2
j_call: TRBJ2-1
cdr3_aa: CASSVGLAEQFF
cdr3_nt: TGTGCCAGCAGTGTGGGCCTAGCGGAACAGTTCTTC

clone_size: NA
v_call: TRBV6-2/TRBV6-3
d_call: TRBD2
j_call: TRBJ2-3
cdr3_aa: CASSTGGTDTQYF
cdr3_nt: TGTGCCAGCAGTACGGGGGGGACGGATACGCAGTATTTT

clone_size: NA
v_call: TRBV4-1
d_call: NA
j_call: TRBJ2-1
cdr3_aa: CASSPGGGSAHEQFF
cdr3_nt: TGCGCCAGCAGCCCGGGGGGCGGGTCGGCCCATGAGCAGTTCTTC

clone_size: NA
v_call: TRBV29-1
d_call: NA
j_call: TRBJ1-1
cdr3_aa: CSVGGQLNTEAFF
cdr3_nt: TGCAGCGTTGGGGGACAACTGAACACTGAAGCTTTCTTT

clone_size: NA
v_call: TRBV6-5
d_call: NA
j_call: TRBJ2-1
cdr3_aa: CASRGNRANNEQFF
cdr3_nt: TGTGCCAGCAGGGGAAACAGGGCGAACAATGAGCAGTTCTTC

clone_size: NA
v_call: TRBV7-9
d_call: TRBD2
j_call: TRBJ2-1
cdr3_aa: CASSLLAGLNEQFF
cdr3_nt: TGTGCCAGCAGCTTACTAGCGGGGCTTAATGAGCAGTTCTTC